Reported below is one T cell receptor (beta chain). Its antigen is not identified. The use of a sample-barcoded 5' primer and a J-beta primer mix characterized a second PCR of 7 to 11 cycles. TCRdb called the 5' RACE reads again in MiXCR, with one record for every CDR3 protein. The data contain around 800,000 distinct CDR3 sequences, around 68% of them seen just once; the ten biggest clones take up about a quarter. These data are taken from a study of blood T cells in healthy people across ages. Findings and caveats of the study: A strong correlation was seen between TCR beta diversity and naive T cell percentage. As age increased, TCR beta diversity per million T cells fell in a roughly linear fashion.

The sequencing sample was made of blood. The source is a man aged 25 to 40 in good health.

The CDR3 is CASSQDRGVGEQYF. In nucleotides, the CDR3 is TGCGCCAGCAGCCAAGATCGTGGGGTAGGAGAGCAGTACTTC. This chain links TRBV4-3 with TRBJ2-7; no definite D call. V was trimmed by 0 bases and J by 7 bases, leaving 13 bases between them. The CDR3 is 14 residues long. Germline loops: CDR1 LGHNA, CDR2 YSLEER.